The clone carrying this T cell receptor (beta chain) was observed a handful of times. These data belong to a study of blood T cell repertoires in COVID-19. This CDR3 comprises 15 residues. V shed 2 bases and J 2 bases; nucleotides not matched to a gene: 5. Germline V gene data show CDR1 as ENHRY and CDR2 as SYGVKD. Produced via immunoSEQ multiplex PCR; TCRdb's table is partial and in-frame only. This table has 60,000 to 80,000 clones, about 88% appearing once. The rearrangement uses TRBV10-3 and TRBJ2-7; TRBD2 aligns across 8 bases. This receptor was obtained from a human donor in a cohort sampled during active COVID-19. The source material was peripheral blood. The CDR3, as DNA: TGTGCCATCAGTGAGACTAGCGGAGGAACCTACGAGCAGTACTTC. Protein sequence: CAISETSGGTYEQYF.